Below are 27 T cell receptor beta chains sequenced from a single sample in a study of identical twins. TCRdb reprocessed the 5' RACE reads via MiXCR and lists one record per CDR3 protein. This table holds about 790,000 distinct CDR3 sequences, 18% found once. These data were likewise used in another study, on T cells expressing NK-cell markers.

The sequenced sample was PBMCs. The source is a woman aged 18-29 years in good health.

This clonotype was picked up many times. The chain carries TRBV7-2 and TRBJ1-1; D gene ambiguous. V was pared by 4 bases and J by 3 bases, with 6 bases between. Germline CDR1 SGHTA, CDR2 FQGNSA. The CDR3 covers 12 residues. The CDR3 DNA follows: TGTGCCAGCAGCTACAGAGACACTGAAGCTTTCTTT. Translated: CASSYRDTEAFF.

This clonotype has a handful of counts. CDR3 nucleotide sequence: TGCGCCAGCAGCTTGGGTAGGGGCGGTATTGAAATCTATGGCTACACCTTC. Translated, it gives CASSLGRGGIEIYGYTF. The chain carries TRBV5-1 and TRBJ1-2, with D maybe TRBD1 (5 bases). The length of the CDR3 is 17 residues. Looked up from germline, CDR1 is SGHRS and CDR2 is YFSETQ. With 0 bases removed from V and 4 bases from J, the gap between germline ends came to 19 bases.

V is TRBV10-1 and J is TRBJ2-3; 7 bases match TRBD2. Germline V lookup: CDR1 WNHNN, CDR2 SYGVQD (reference sequence). V dropped 4 bases and J dropped 5; count of bases not matched to a gene: 6. CDR3 size: 14 residues. CDR3 amino acids: CASSGKRGQDTQYF. In nucleotides, the CDR3 is TGCGCCAGCAGTGGAAAGCGGGGTCAAGATACGCAGTATTTT.

V is TRBV12-3 or TRBV12-4 and J is TRBJ2-2, with D possibly TRBD2 on 5 matching bases. The CDR3 is made up of 14 amino acids. The V and J ends lost 4 bases and 7 bases respectively, with 13 bases between them. In DNA, the CDR3 is TGTGCCAGCAGTTATCCGGGATCGGGCGGGGAGCTGTTTTTT. Translating it yields CASSYPGSGGELFF.

This clonotype was seen only a few times. The V call is TRBV4-3, the J call TRBJ2-7; D is possibly TRBD1 (7 bases). With 2 bases removed from V and 3 bases from J, the gap between germline ends came to 14 bases. CDR3 length: 15 residues. Per the germline V gene, CDR1 is LGHNA and CDR2 is YSLEER. CDR3 loop: CASSQKSQGGYEQYF. CDR3 nucleotide sequence: TGCGCCAGCAGCCAAAAGTCGCAGGGGGGCTACGAGCAGTACTTC.

CDR3 DNA: TGTGCCACCATTCAGGGGGCCACTGAAGCTTTCTTT. As protein: CATIQGATEAFF. The chain employs TRBV12-3 or TRBV12-4 and TRBJ1-1, with 8 positions matching TRBD1. The V and J ends lost 10 bases and 4 bases, in that order; junction bases with no gene match: 5. CDR3 length: 12 residues.

The genes are TRBV20-1 and TRBJ2-4; 8 positions match TRBD1. Per germline, CDR1 DFQATT and CDR2 SNEGSKA (reference sequence). The CDR3 covers 17 residues. Germline trimming cut 7 bases from V and 0 bases from J; bases unmatched to any gene: 14. The DNA for the CDR3 is TGCAGTGTTCCAAATCCAGGACAGGGACGAGCCAAAAACATTCAGTACTTC. This gives the protein CSVPNPGQGRAKNIQYF.

This clonotype turned up a few times. The V gene is TRBV20-1, the J gene TRBJ2-3; 7 bases map to TRBD1. The CDR3 spans 14 residues. V was pared by 6 bases and J by 4 bases, with 10 bases of the junction left unmatched. Germline CDR1 is DFQATT and CDR2 is SNEGSKA (reference sequence). Here the CDR3 reads CSAPRNRGPDTQYF. The CDR3 region has the DNA TGCAGTGCCCCAAGGAACAGGGGCCCAGATACGCAGTATTTT.

The chain is built from TRBV18 and TRBJ2-3, with a weak D call TRBD2 (5 bases). The CDR3 is 15 residues long. The V gene lost 6 bases and the J gene lost 4 bases, with 17 bases spanning the gap. Germline V gene lookup returns CDR1 KGHSH and CDR2 LQKENI. The CDR3 reads CASSPGGARADTQYF. CDR3 coding DNA: TGTGCCAGCTCCCCCGGAGGAGCTAGGGCAGATACGCAGTATTTT. The full variable domain, rest sourced from reference TRBV18 and TRBJ2-3, is NAGVMQNPRHLVRRRGQEARLRCSPMKGHSHVYWYRQLPEEGLKFMVYLQKENIIDESGMPKERFSAEFPKEGPSILRIQQVVRGDSAAYFCASSPGGARADTQYFGPGTRLTVL.

In this sample, this clonotype turned up a few times. The CDR3 region is CASSPLEVAGETQYF. CDR3 nucleotide sequence: TGTGCCAGCAGCCCCCTCGAGGTAGCGGGGGAGACCCAGTACTTC. This rearrangement joins TRBV3-1 to TRBJ2-5, with TRBD2 matching 8 bases. Trimming cost V 4 bases and J 5 bases; bases outside gene matches: 9. The CDR3 covers 15 residues. The germline V gene has CDR1 LGHDT and CDR2 YNNKEL (reference sequence).

This clonotype turned up a few times. The chain carries TRBV5-1 and TRBJ1-1; no clear D. Germline CDR1 is SGHRS and CDR2 is YFSETQ. The CDR3 runs to 14 residues. The V end lost 0 bases, the J end lost 6 bases, and 12 bases lay between the germline ends. CDR3 coding DNA: TGCGCCAGCAGCTTGGGTGGAGAAGGACCTGAAGCTTTCTTT. This encodes CASSLGGEGPEAFF.

The chain couples TRBV7-8 to TRBJ1-4; D unclear. V lost 4 bases to trimming and J lost 0 bases, with 15 bases between them. Germline lookup yields CDR1 SGHVS and CDR2 FQNEAQ. This CDR3 is built from 17 residues. The CDR3 sequence: CASSSAVIPATNEKLFF. The CDR3, as DNA: TGTGCCAGCAGCTCTGCAGTAATTCCCGCAACTAATGAAAAACTGTTTTTT.

The V call is TRBV7-9, the J call TRBJ2-7, with 8 bases aligning to TRBD1. Germline CDR1 is SEHNR and CDR2 is FQNEAQ (reference sequence). J lost 5 bases, V lost 5 bases, and 8 bases had no gene match. This CDR3 region has 14 residues. CDR3 nucleotide sequence: TGTGCCAGCAGCCCTATGCTGGACAGGGACGAGCAGTACTTC. Encoded protein: CASSPMLDRDEQYF. Looking up the rest from reference TRBV7-9 and TRBJ2-7 gives the full variable domain: DTGVSQNPRHKITKRGQNVTFRCDPISEHNRLYWYRQTLGQGPEFLTYFQNEAQLEKSRLLSDRFSAERPKGSFSTLEIQRTEQGDSAMYLCASSPMLDRDEQYFGPGTRLTVT.

The V and J genes are TRBV7-9 and TRBJ2-7; 8 bases fit TRBD2. Germline lookup yields CDR1 SEHNR and CDR2 FQNEAQ (reference sequence). The V gene end was trimmed by 5 bases and the J gene end by 3 bases; junction bases not matched to a gene: 12. This CDR3 has 16 residues. CDR3 coding DNA: TGTGCCAGCAGCCTTGGGGGTAGCGGGGATTTCTACGAGCAGTACTTC. Translation gives CASSLGGSGDFYEQYF.

The V call is TRBV12-3 or TRBV12-4, the J call TRBJ2-2; D ambiguous. V lost 5 bases and J lost 7, with 11 bases in between. The CDR3 has 13 residues. Written as DNA, the CDR3 is TGTGCCAGCAGTGGGCTGGTACGCGGGGAGCTGTTTTTT. This encodes CASSGLVRGELFF.

This clonotype has only a few counts. The chain combines TRBV6-1 with TRBJ1-5, with 7 bases aligning to TRBD1. The V gene end was trimmed by 6 bases and the J gene end by 0 bases; junction bases not matched to a gene: 5. Looked up from germline, CDR1 is MNHNS and CDR2 is SASEGT. The CDR3 is 15 amino acids. The CDR3 region has the DNA TGTGCCAGCAGCCGGGACAGCTATAGCAATCAGCCCCAGCATTTT. This encodes CASSRDSYSNQPQHF.

This clonotype was detected only a few times. The gene calls are TRBV9 and TRBJ2-1; 8 nucleotides match TRBD2. The CDR3 consists of 15 residues. The J segment lost 4 bases and the V segment lost 0 bases, leaving 3 bases of the junction unmatched. The germline V gene encodes CDR1 SGDLS and CDR2 YYNGEE. CDR3 nucleotide sequence: TGTGCCAGCAGCGTAGATGCGGGGGGATACAATGAGCAGTTCTTC. Amino acid sequence: CASSVDAGGYNEQFF. The full variable domain, with the rest looked up from reference TRBV9 and TRBJ2-1, is DSGVTQTPKHLITATGQRVTLRCSPRSGDLSVYWYQQSLDQGLQFLIQYYNGEERAKGNILERFSAQQFPDLHSELNLSSLELGDSALYFCASSVDAGGYNEQFFGPGTRLTVL.

This clonotype was observed a handful of times. The V gene is TRBV20-1, the J gene TRBJ1-1; 11 bases are a match to TRBD1. The germline V gene encodes CDR1 DFQATT and CDR2 SNEGSKA (reference sequence). This CDR3 comprises 14 residues. The ends lost 3 bases at V and 6 bases at J; junction bases unmatched: 6. The CDR3 protein is CSAREGQGVPEAFF. For the CDR3, the DNA is TGCAGTGCTAGGGAGGGACAGGGGGTTCCTGAAGCTTTCTTT.

This clonotype has only a few counts. J is TRBJ2-7 and V is TRBV12-5, with 7 bases aligning to TRBD1. Losses at the gene ends were 5 bases for V and 3 bases for J; bases not matched to a gene: 7. The germline V gene has CDR1 LGHNT and CDR2 FRNRAP. The CDR3 has 14 amino acids. CDR3 region: CASGDGTVSYEQYF. In DNA form, the CDR3 reads TGTGCTAGTGGTGACGGGACAGTAAGCTACGAGCAGTACTTC.

This chain links TRBV15 with TRBJ1-5, with no clear D. The CDR3 runs to 15 residues. Trimming took off 1 base at V and 0 bases at J, with 7 bases between the two ends. CDR1 is LNHNV and CDR2 is YYDKDF in the germline V gene (reference sequence). The CDR3 sequence is CATSRVLYSNQPQHF. The CDR3 coding sequence is TGTGCCACCAGCAGAGTATTGTATAGCAATCAGCCCCAGCATTTT. Supplemented by reference TRBV15 and TRBJ1-5, the full variable domain reads DAMVIQNPRYQVTQFGKPVTLSCSQTLNHNVMYWYQQKSSQAPKLLFHYYDKDFNNEADTPDNFQSRRPNTSFCFLDIRSPGLGDTAMYLCATSRVLYSNQPQHFGDGTRLSIL.

This clonotype was found a few times. V is TRBV12-3 or TRBV12-4 and J is TRBJ1-5, with 10 bases that match TRBD1. The trim removed 6 bases at V and 2 bases at J, leaving 10 bases unmatched. CDR3 length: 17 residues. This chain's CDR3 is CASRRTPGTGGNQPQHF. The CDR3 nucleotides are TGTGCCAGCAGAAGAACCCCCGGGACAGGGGGCAATCAGCCCCAGCATTTT.

V gene TRBV12-3 or TRBV12-4 combines with J gene TRBJ1-1; D is uncertain. Trimming left V 2 bases short and J 5 bases short, with 9 bases between. The CDR3 loop spans 13 amino acids. CDR3 DNA: TGTGCCAGCAGTTTAAGGCGGACTACTGAAGCTTTCTTT. Its protein product is CASSLRRTTEAFF.

This clonotype was detected a few times. In nucleotides, the CDR3 is TGCGCCAGCAGCCCCCAAAGGGAGGGCTACACCTTC. Its protein product is CASSPQREGYTF. This chain connects TRBV5-1 to TRBJ1-2; D remains unclear. This CDR3 has 12 amino acids. Germline lookup yields CDR1 SGHRS and CDR2 YFSETQ. V lost 4 bases, J lost 8 bases, and 12 bases lay in between.

The table lists this clonotype with a few counts. One end of the junction fails to match germline, which may point to a read error. V and J are TRBV4-3 and TRBJ2-3; 13 bases line up with TRBD2. The CDR3 runs 13 residues. The V gene's germline CDR1 is LGHNA and CDR2 YSLEER. The CDR3 protein is CASSQGGLAGVFF. In DNA form, the CDR3 reads TGCGCCAGCAGCCAAGGCGGACTAGCGGGAGTGTTTTTT.

This clonotype was found a few times. The rearrangement links TRBV5-1 to TRBJ2-5; no clear D gene. Trimming removed 3 bases from V and 4 bases from J, with 10 bases in between. The CDR3 covers 13 residues. Germline V gene lookup returns CDR1 SGHRS and CDR2 YFSETQ. The CDR3 loop reads CASSSQPLETQYF. In DNA, the CDR3 is TGCGCCAGCAGCTCCCAACCTTTAGAGACCCAGTACTTC.

This clonotype was counted once. Written as DNA, the CDR3 is TGCAGTGTCCCAGTCCCAAACACTGAAGCTTTCTTT. Its translation is CSVPVPNTEAFF. The genes are TRBV20-1 and TRBJ1-1; D unclear. The CDR3 totals 12 residues. CDR1 is DFQATT, CDR2 SNEGSKA, per germline (reference sequence). Deletions cut 7 bases from V and 2 bases from J, with 11 bases between.

This chain connects TRBV6-2 or TRBV6-3 to TRBJ2-1; 9 bases map to TRBD2. V lost 2 bases and J lost 7; bases outside the gene matches: 6. CDR1 MNHEY and CDR2 SVGEGT come from the germline V gene. This CDR3 has 15 residues. CDR3 protein: CASSYGSSGENEQFF. CDR3 sequence (DNA): TGTGCCAGCAGTTACGGGTCTAGCGGGGAGAATGAGCAGTTCTTC.